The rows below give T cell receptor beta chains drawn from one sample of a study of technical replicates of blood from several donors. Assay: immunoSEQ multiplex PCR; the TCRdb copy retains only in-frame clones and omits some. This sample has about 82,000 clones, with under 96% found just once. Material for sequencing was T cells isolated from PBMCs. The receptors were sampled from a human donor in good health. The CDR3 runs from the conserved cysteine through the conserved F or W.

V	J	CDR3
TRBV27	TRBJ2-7	CASSLGRVPYEQYF
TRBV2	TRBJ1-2	CASSGDNYYGYTF
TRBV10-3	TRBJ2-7	CAINDGTASYEQYF
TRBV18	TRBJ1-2	CASSPNFFGAYGYTF
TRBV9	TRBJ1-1	CASNSGGVWNTEAFF
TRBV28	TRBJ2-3	CASNDYTDTQYF
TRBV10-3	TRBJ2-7	CAIGGTSGTSYEQYF
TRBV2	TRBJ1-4	CASSSLGAGEKLFF
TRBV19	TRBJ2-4	CASSSGTALNIQYF
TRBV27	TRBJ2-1	CASSFLYRHNEQFF
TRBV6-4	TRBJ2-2	CASSALYRGGELFF
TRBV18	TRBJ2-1	CASSPPGGNEQFF
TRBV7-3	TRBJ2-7	CASSVASGPAYEQYF
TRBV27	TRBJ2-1	CATLDLSSGQNEQFF
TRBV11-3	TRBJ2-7	CASSLKGGREQYF
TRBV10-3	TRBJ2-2	CAISDPRTRNPGELFF
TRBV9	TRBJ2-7	CASSISGNIYEQYF
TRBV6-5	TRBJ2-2	CASSYQGGAGELFF
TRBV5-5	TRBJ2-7	CASSVSRDYEQYF
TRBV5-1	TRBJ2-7	CASREGSSYEQYF
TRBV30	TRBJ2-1	CAGTSYDEQFF
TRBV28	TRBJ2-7	CASSTTGTGYYEQYF
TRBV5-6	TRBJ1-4	CASSSGLEVEKLFF
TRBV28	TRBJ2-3	CASGLIWTDTQYF
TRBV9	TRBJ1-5	CASSPRGDWEPQHF
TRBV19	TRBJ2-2	CASSTARGGELFF
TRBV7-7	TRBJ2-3	CASSAYPFRLAGGTDTQYF
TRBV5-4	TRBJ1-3	CASSSSDRVGNTIYF
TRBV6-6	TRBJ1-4	CASSYSGHPNEKLFF
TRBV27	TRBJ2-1	CASSLGSGTSSNEQFF
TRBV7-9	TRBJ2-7	CASSLGAMGPPSEQYF
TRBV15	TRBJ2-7	CATSRNSLSYEQYF
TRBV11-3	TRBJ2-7	CASRGPTGGTYEQYF
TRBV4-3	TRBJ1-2	CASSQALEVYGYTF
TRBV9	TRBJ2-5	CASSVEGGNQETQYF
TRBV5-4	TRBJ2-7	CASRRDSAYEQYF
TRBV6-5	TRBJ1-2	CASTDSYGYTF
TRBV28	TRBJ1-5	CASSKTVNQPQHF
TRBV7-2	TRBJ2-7	CASGFRSWEVYEQYF
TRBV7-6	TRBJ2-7	CASSPGLQEVQYF
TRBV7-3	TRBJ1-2	CASSSRSSGYGYTF
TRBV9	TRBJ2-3	CASSVGHREGTDTQYF
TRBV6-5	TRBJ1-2	CASNKQGAVNGYTF
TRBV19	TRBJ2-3	CASSRTGGTDTQYF
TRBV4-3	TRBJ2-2	CASSQDWAAGITTGELFF
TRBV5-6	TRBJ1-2	CASSLVADYGYTF
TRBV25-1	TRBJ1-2	CASSDSGTGFYGYTF
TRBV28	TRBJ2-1	CASSLPGTSGSQKQFF
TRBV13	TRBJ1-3	CASSQWRGGGNTIYF
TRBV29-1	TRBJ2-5	CSVDLQGLGQETQYF